Each of the 9 T cell receptor beta chains below was sequenced from the same sample in a study of T cell responses to AZD1222 COVID-19 vaccine. Libraries were prepared by immunoSEQ multiplex PCR; TCRdb keeps only in-frame clonotypes and omits some of them. This sample yields about 110,000 clones, of which under 95% are seen a single time; approximately 22% belongs to the top ten. Sequenced material: peripheral blood, taken on day 0 of AZD1222 vaccination. The source is an adult in good health.

J is TRBJ1-1 and V is TRBV5-8; D is perhaps TRBD1 (5 bases). There are 15 residues in the CDR3. Trimming pared 6 bases from V and 2 bases from J, leaving 17 bases between. Germline CDR1 SGHTS, CDR2 YDEGEE. CDR3 coding DNA: TGTGCCAGCACCCGGGACGGGGGATTAAACACTGAAGCTTTCTTT. This translates into CASTRDGGLNTEAFF.

The genes are TRBV7-9 and TRBJ2-2, with D perhaps TRBD1 (6 bases). Germline V CDR1 and CDR2: SEHNR, FQNEAQ (reference sequence). This CDR3 has 16 amino acids. V dropped 1 base and J dropped 4 bases, with 13 bases sitting between them. In DNA, the CDR3 is TGTGCCAGCAGCTTAGTGCTGACAGGAGGCACCGGGGAGCTGTTTTTT. It yields the protein CASSLVLTGGTGELFF.

The gene calls are TRBV19 and TRBJ2-3; the match to TRBD2 covers 13 bases. Per germline, CDR1 LNHDA and CDR2 SQIVND (reference sequence). The CDR3 is made up of 16 amino acids. With 7 bases clipped from V and 0 bases from J, the junction kept 4 bases outside the gene matches. DNA of the CDR3: TGTGCCAGTACCACTAGCGGGGGGGCAAGCACAGATACGCAGTATTTT. Its translation is CASTTSGGASTDTQYF.

This clone came up a few times. The rearrangement joins TRBV7-9 to TRBJ2-7; the match to TRBD1 covers 9 bases. The CDR3 covers 12 residues. Germline values: CDR1 SEHNR, CDR2 FQNEAQ (reference sequence). V gave up 10 bases and J gave up 5 bases; unmatched junction bases: 6. The CDR3 DNA reads as TGTGCCACAACAGGGGGCATCGACGAGCAGTACTTC. It translates to CATTGGIDEQYF.

The J gene is TRBJ1-1, the V gene TRBV5-1; D remains ambiguous. Germline assignment: CDR1 SGHRS and CDR2 YFSETQ. The V end was cut by 2 bases, the J end by 6 bases, with 11 bases between. The CDR3 runs 13 residues. This CDR3 is CASSLGESAEAFF. DNA of the CDR3: TGCGCCAGCAGCTTAGGCGAGAGTGCTGAAGCTTTCTTT.

The genes are TRBV27 and TRBJ2-5, with a possible D match to TRBD1 (7 bases). Trimming stripped 3 bases from V and 5 bases from J, with 13 bases between. CDR3 length: 14 amino acids. In germline, CDR1 is MNHEY, CDR2 SMNVEV (reference sequence). The CDR3 nucleotides read TGTGCCAGCAGTTTTCGGAGGGGGCAGGAGACCCAGTACTTC. Encoded protein: CASSFRRGQETQYF.

This chain links TRBV7-9 with TRBJ1-1; TRBD1 might be the D (5 bases). This CDR3 spans 16 amino acids. The V gene's germline CDR1 is SEHNR and CDR2 FQNEAQ (reference sequence). Between the trimmed V and J ends, which lost 3 bases and 5 bases, there was a span of 19 bases. CDR3 DNA: TGTGCCAGCAGCTTGCGGGGACCGTCGGGAGGGACTGAAGCTTTCTTT. Translation: CASSLRGPSGGTEAFF.

The chain is built from TRBV6-1 and TRBJ2-7; D gene unclear. The CDR3 extends over 13 amino acids. CDR1 is MNHNS and CDR2 is SASEGT in the germline V gene. The ends were cut back, 2 bases at V and 7 bases at J, with 12 bases in the middle. DNA for the CDR3: TGTGCCAGCAGTGAAAACAGCGCTCGGGAGCAGTACTTC. Amino acids: CASSENSAREQYF.

The J gene is TRBJ2-3, the V gene TRBV12-3 or TRBV12-4; D is ambiguous. CDR3 length equals 12 residues. Trimming cost V 8 bases and J 5 bases, with 11 bases left between them. Here the CDR3 DNA reads TGTGCCAGCTCGCCAGCCGTAGATACGCAGTATTTT. This translates into CASSPAVDTQYF.